This TCR beta chain was found in a study of shared clonotypes between healthy human individuals. General observations from the study: Sharing across a few donors was seen in about 5% of naive CD4 clonotypes.

A remark on this clone: Its specificity is not known.

Several immunoSEQ plates held equal portions of the genomic DNA taken from each subset. The method was immunoSEQ multiplex PCR; TCRdb's version includes in-frame clones alone and lacks a portion of them. The profile shows more than 2,000,000 clones, 90% to 95% of them singletons. Germline loops: CDR1 SGDLS, CDR2 YYNGEE. With 3 bases clipped from V and 6 bases from J, the junction kept 9 bases outside the gene matches. The CDR3 sequence is 16 residues long. Sequenced input: naive CD4+ T cells sorted from blood. Subset reported: CD45RA+ positively selected. The sequence was collected from a young man in good health. The chain combines TRBV9 with TRBJ1-4; 9 positions agree with TRBD1. CDR3 sequence reads: CASSGGGGQGYEKLFF. The CDR3 DNA sequence: TGTGCCAGCAGCGGAGGCGGGGGACAGGGTTATGAAAAACTGTTTTTT.